This TCR beta chain was obtained from a study of beta chain features in type 1 diabetes. Whole-study findings and limits: Among patients with Type 1 diabetes, TCRB CDR3s were moderately but significantly shorter in every one of the four CD4+ subsets. There was no resolution here of whether HLA type influences TCRB rearrangement.

This clone was detected a few times. Its target is unknown. Investigators reverse transcribed all isolated RNA, so they sequenced expressed TCRB transcripts. It was found that naive, central memory and regulatory T cell samples averaged approximately 3.5 million reads. Sequencing was performed with immunoSEQ multiplex PCR; in TCRdb, only in-frame clones are kept and a portion is missing. Of a few hundred thousand clones in the sample, 20% to 25% are singletons; the top ten hold roughly 0.011%. The material sequenced was naive CD4+ T cells from blood. The clonotype originates from a woman in her twenties or thirties with type 1 diabetes.

CDR3 sequence: CATSIEQGLAGGGTGELFF. In DNA form, the CDR3 reads TGTGCCACCAGCATTGAACAGGGACTAGCGGGAGGCGGCACCGGGGAGCTGTTTTTT. V usage is TRBV15 and J usage is TRBJ2-2, with TRBD2 identical over 15 bases. Germline V gene data show CDR1 as LNHNV and CDR2 as YYDKDF (reference sequence). The V gene end was trimmed by 4 bases and the J gene end by 4 bases; junction bases not matched to a gene: 10. There are 19 residues in the CDR3.